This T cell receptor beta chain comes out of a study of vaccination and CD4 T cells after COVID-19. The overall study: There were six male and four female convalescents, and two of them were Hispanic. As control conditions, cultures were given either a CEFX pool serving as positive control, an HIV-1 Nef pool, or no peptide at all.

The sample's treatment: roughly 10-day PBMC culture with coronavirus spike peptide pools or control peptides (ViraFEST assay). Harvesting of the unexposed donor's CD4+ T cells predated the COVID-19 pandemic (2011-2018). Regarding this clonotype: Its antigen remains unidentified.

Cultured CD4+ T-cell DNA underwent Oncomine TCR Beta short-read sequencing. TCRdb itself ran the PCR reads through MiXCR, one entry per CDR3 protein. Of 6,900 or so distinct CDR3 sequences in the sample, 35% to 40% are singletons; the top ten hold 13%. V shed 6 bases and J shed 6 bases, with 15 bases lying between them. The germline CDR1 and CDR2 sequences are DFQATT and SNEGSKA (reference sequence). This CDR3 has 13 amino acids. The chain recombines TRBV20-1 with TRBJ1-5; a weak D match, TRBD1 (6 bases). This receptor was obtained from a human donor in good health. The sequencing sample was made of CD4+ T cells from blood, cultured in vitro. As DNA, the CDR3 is TGCAGTGCGGAAACAGGGAGCGGTCAGCCCCAGCATTTT. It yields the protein CSAETGSGQPQHF.